This T cell receptor beta chain comes out of a study of blood T cell repertoires in COVID-19. Study-wide background: Researchers got acute and convalescent COVID-19 samples from the United States, Italy and Spain. Nucleic acid was either cDNA or gDNA, and it came from T cells, B-cell-depleted T cells, or PBMCs.

In the source study's methods: Reference gene primers were amplified, and this amplification served to estimate nucleated cell counts. Sequencing used immunoSEQ multiplex PCR; TCRdb keeps in-frame clones, though not all of them. The V and J calls and clone size are taken from that table; D and trimming were inferred from the DNA. The sample carries roughly 130,000 clones, approximately 80% recorded once. CDR3 length: 16 residues. V gave up 6 bases and J gave up 2 bases; unmatched junction bases: 12. Germline loops: CDR1 SEHNR, CDR2 FQNEAQ (reference sequence). The sequenced sample consisted of peripheral blood. This chain connects TRBV7-9 to TRBJ2-5, with 7 bases aligning to TRBD2. The clonotype originates from a woman in her sixties with acute or convalescent COVID-19. DNA of the CDR3: TGTGCCAGCAGACAAGTCGGGGGGAGCGTTCAAGAGACCCAGTACTTC. Residues: CASRQVGGSVQETQYF.